Listed here is a single T cell receptor beta chain. Authors' methods: Nucleated cell counts were estimated from reference gene primer amplification. The data were produced by immunoSEQ multiplex PCR, yet TCRdb's version contains in-frame clones alone and is incomplete. V and J calls and clone size are given by that table; D and trimming were obtained from the DNA. The sample has roughly 150,000 clones, 87% seen once. Across about two dozen US areas, participants ranged in age from 18 to 89 years. The data originate from a study of blood T cell repertoires in COVID-19. Germline loops: CDR1 MNHEY, CDR2 SVGAGI. V was cut by 2 bases and J by 7 bases, with 13 bases left in between. The CDR3 covers 14 residues.

Sequenced sample: PBMCs or T cells enriched from blood (not recorded which). This clonotype originated in a woman in her forties who had been exposed to COVID-19. The chain has TRBV6-5 and TRBJ2-3; TRBD1 is a possible D gene (5 bases). In nucleotides, the CDR3 is TGTGCCAGCAGTTACCTCCAGACAGTACATACGCAGTATTTT. It yields the protein CASSYLQTVHTQYF.